Below are 18 T cell receptor beta chains sequenced from a single sample in a study of T-cell reconstitution after alpha-beta-depleted transplantation in children. It was with unique molecular identifiers that the TCRbeta library was prepared. TCRdb used MiXCR to reprocess the PCR reads, holding one entry per CDR3 protein. The repertoire holds fewer than 700,000 distinct CDR3 sequences, with under 30% as singletons. This specimen consisted of PBMCs, mostly from graft donor cells, obtained 360 days after TCRalphabeta/CD19-depleted stem cell transplant. These receptors were collected from a boy under two years old who had a stem cell transplant for acute myeloid leukemia, so the T cells may come from the graft donor.

The table lists this clonotype with a few counts. This chain uses TRBV12-3 or TRBV12-4 with TRBJ1-1; D is unresolved. The germline V and J ends were trimmed by 6 bases and 7 bases, with 18 bases remaining between them. The CDR3 has 14 residues. CDR3 sequence reads: CASSQVGGFGEAFF. The CDR3 region has the DNA TGTGCCAGCAGCCAAGTAGGAGGGTTCGGTGAAGCTTTCTTT.

This chain joins TRBV5-4 and TRBJ2-3, with 7 bases that match TRBD2. Germline V gene data show CDR1 as SGHNT and CDR2 as YYREEE (reference sequence). The V segment lost 1 base and the J segment 5 bases; nucleotides outside the gene matches: 4. This CDR3 spans 14 amino acids. The CDR3 loop is CASSLMREGDTQYF. Written as DNA, the CDR3 is TGTGCCAGCAGCTTGATGAGGGAGGGAGATACGCAGTATTTT.

Ten or more counts support this clonotype. CDR3 DNA: TGCAGTGCTATACCGGGACAGGGGTACGAGCAGTACTTC. Translated, it gives CSAIPGQGYEQYF. The rearrangement uses TRBV20-1 and TRBJ2-7; 10 nucleotides line up with TRBD1. V was pared by 4 bases and J by 4 bases, with 4 bases of the junction left unmatched. The CDR3 spans 13 residues. CDR1 is DFQATT and CDR2 is SNEGSKA in the germline V gene (reference sequence).

The V call is TRBV20-1, the J call TRBJ2-3, with D possibly being TRBD2 (5 bases). The CDR3 is 15 amino acids. Trimming took 0 bases from V and 0 from J, leaving 10 bases between them. Germline-derived CDR1 and CDR2 are DFQATT and SNEGSKA (reference sequence). This CDR3 reads CSARDRRASTDTQYF. Written as DNA, the CDR3 is TGCAGTGCTAGAGATCGGCGGGCTAGCACAGATACGCAGTATTTT.

This clonotype was counted between two and nine times. This chain joins TRBV4-3 and TRBJ1-6; D is unresolved. Trimming pared 1 base from V and 8 bases from J, leaving 18 bases between. Germline V gives CDR1 LGHNA, CDR2 YSLEER. The CDR3 covers 17 residues. The CDR3 DNA follows: TGCGCCAGCAGCCAAGGAGGAGCCGCGGCTGGTGATTCACCCCTCCACTTT. Its protein is CASSQGGAAAGDSPLHF.

This clonotype was recorded a few times. The chain links TRBV24-1 to TRBJ1-5; D unclear. V was trimmed by 5 bases and J by 8 bases, leaving 6 bases between them. CDR1 KGHDR and CDR2 SFDVKD come from the germline V gene. The CDR3 runs 11 residues. CDR3 residues: CATSARKPQHF. The CDR3 nucleotides are TGTGCCACCAGTGCCCGCAAGCCCCAGCATTTT.

The table lists this clonotype with a few counts. The chain recombines TRBV20-1 with TRBJ2-1, with D perhaps matching TRBD2 (6 bases). Germline V gene lookup returns CDR1 DFQATT and CDR2 SNEGSKA (reference sequence). Trimming took off 0 bases at V and 8 bases at J, with 8 bases between the two ends. The CDR3 has 12 residues. DNA of the CDR3: TGCAGTGCTAGAGACCCTAGCGATGAGCAGTTCTTC. The encoded protein is CSARDPSDEQFF.

In its sample, this clonotype was seen a few times. The chain employs TRBV20-1 and TRBJ1-2; D remains ambiguous. Germline V gives CDR1 DFQATT, CDR2 SNEGSKA (reference sequence). This CDR3 contains 8 residues. V lost 8 bases and J 7 bases, leaving 5 bases between the germline ends. The CDR3 region is CSRSGYTF. CDR3 nucleotides: TGCAGTAGGAGTGGCTACACCTTC.

This clonotype has ten or more counts. The chain carries TRBV2 and TRBJ2-7; D unresolved. This CDR3 is 14 amino acids long. Germline V gene sequence: CDR1 SNHLY, CDR2 FYNNEI. Trimming took 4 bases from V and 1 from J, leaving 11 bases between them. CDR3 sequence: CASSVFFYSYEQYF. The CDR3 nucleotides read TGTGCCAGCAGTGTCTTCTTCTATTCCTACGAGCAGTACTTC.

There are many counts of this clonotype. The rearrangement links TRBV5-1 to TRBJ2-7; the match to TRBD1 covers 7 bases. The CDR3 runs 16 residues. With 0 bases clipped from V and 3 bases from J, the junction kept 9 bases outside the gene matches. CDR1 is SGHRS, CDR2 YFSETQ, per germline. The CDR3 nucleotides are TGCGCCAGCAGCTTGGGCTGGGGACAGAGTTACTACGAGCAGTACTTC. Residues: CASSLGWGQSYYEQYF.

This clonotype was seen more than once but under ten times. The chain is built from TRBV20-1 and TRBJ2-7; D unclear. Germline V lookup: CDR1 DFQATT, CDR2 SNEGSKA (reference sequence). The CDR3 consists of 13 residues. The V gene lost 5 bases and the J gene lost 0 bases, with 11 bases spanning the gap. For the CDR3, the DNA is TGCAGTGCTTTAGGAGACGGCTCCTACGAGCAGTACTTC. The encoded protein is CSALGDGSYEQYF.

This clonotype was seen repeatedly, ten times or more. The chain combines TRBV5-1 with TRBJ2-3, with 8 bases aligning to TRBD1. Germline V gives CDR1 SGHRS, CDR2 YFSETQ. V lost 4 bases, J lost 0 bases, and 7 bases stayed unmatched. The CDR3 is made up of 16 amino acids. The CDR3 spells CASSLPWTGSTDTQYF. Written as DNA, the CDR3 is TGCGCCAGCAGCCTACCCTGGACAGGGAGCACAGATACGCAGTATTTT.

This clonotype was seen ten or more times. The rearrangement uses TRBV20-1 and TRBJ2-1; the match to TRBD2 covers 10 bases. CDR3 length: 15 residues. J lost 9 bases, V lost 5 bases, and 13 bases had no gene match. The germline V gene has CDR1 DFQATT and CDR2 SNEGSKA (reference sequence). The CDR3 is CSAGLLGSGGPEQFF. CDR3 DNA sequence: TGCAGTGCTGGTCTATTGGGTAGCGGGGGGCCTGAGCAGTTCTTC.

This clonotype was detected only a few times. This sequence joins TRBV12-3 or TRBV12-4 and TRBJ2-5; 9 bases are a match to TRBD1. V was clipped by 2 bases and J by 5 bases; unmatched bases: 9. CDR3 length: 16 amino acids. The CDR3 here is CASSLNYRGPGETQYF. In nucleotides, the CDR3 is TGTGCCAGCAGTTTAAACTACAGGGGGCCAGGGGAGACCCAGTACTTC.

This clonotype has just a few counts. The chain couples TRBV7-9 to TRBJ2-3; 7 positions match TRBD2. The CDR3 extends over 14 amino acids. Germline V CDR1 and CDR2: SEHNR, FQNEAQ (reference sequence). J was trimmed by 5 bases and V by 7 bases; bases with no gene match: 9. CDR3 sequence reads: CASTPPGGRDTQYF. The DNA of the CDR3 is TGTGCCAGCACCCCCCCGGGGGGACGAGATACGCAGTATTTT.

The V call is TRBV20-1, the J call TRBJ2-5, with 11 nucleotides matching TRBD2. V lost 2 bases to trimming and J lost 4 bases; unmatched junction nucleotides: 6. This CDR3 contains 15 residues. Germline lookup yields CDR1 DFQATT and CDR2 SNEGSKA (reference sequence). For the CDR3, the DNA is TGCAGTGCTAGACATAGCGGGGGGGCCGGAGAGACCCAGTACTTC. Its protein is CSARHSGGAGETQYF.

This clonotype was counted many times. This chain connects TRBV20-1 to TRBJ2-7; 8 bases fit TRBD1. CDR1 DFQATT and CDR2 SNEGSKA come from the germline V gene (reference sequence). V dropped 0 bases and J dropped 4; count of bases not matched to a gene: 2. The CDR3 runs 13 residues. CDR3 DNA sequence: TGCAGTGCTAGAGAGGACAGGGCTTACGAGCAGTACTTC. Amino acid sequence: CSAREDRAYEQYF.

The chain uses TRBV5-1 and TRBJ2-5; perhaps TRBD2 as D (5 bases). Germline V CDR1 and CDR2: SGHRS, YFSETQ. Trimming removed 4 bases at V and 0 bases at J, with 13 bases between. The CDR3 spans 15 residues. CDR3 region: CASSRDVRNQETQYF. The DNA for the CDR3 is TGCGCCAGCAGCCGGGATGTACGGAACCAAGAGACCCAGTACTTC.